This TCR beta chain originates from a study of cytomegalovirus exposure and HLA in healthy donors. Vbeta (60) and Jbeta (13) primers were used in the PCR. Only in-frame clones appear in the TCRdb table, and some are missing; sequencing was by immunoSEQ multiplex PCR. The sample consists of about 93,000 clones, roughly 79% of them appearing once. Study-level findings and limits: Among TCR beta chains, those listed as cytomegalovirus-associated numbered over 150.

Germline assignment: CDR1 SEHNR and CDR2 FQNEAQ (reference sequence). The CDR3 length is 18 residues. In the case of this clone: Its antigen is unidentified. An end of the junction does not agree with germline; a read error may underlie this.

Sequenced sample: PBMCs. This TCR came from a man aged 30 to 39 in good health and CMV-seronegative. V gene TRBV7-9 combines with J gene TRBJ2-1; TRBD2 matches 15 bases. The CDR3 DNA reads as TGTTCCAGCAGCGCCCGAGGACTAGCGGGAGGGCTAAACAATGAGCAGTTCTTC. Amino acid sequence: CSSSARGLAGGLNNEQFF.